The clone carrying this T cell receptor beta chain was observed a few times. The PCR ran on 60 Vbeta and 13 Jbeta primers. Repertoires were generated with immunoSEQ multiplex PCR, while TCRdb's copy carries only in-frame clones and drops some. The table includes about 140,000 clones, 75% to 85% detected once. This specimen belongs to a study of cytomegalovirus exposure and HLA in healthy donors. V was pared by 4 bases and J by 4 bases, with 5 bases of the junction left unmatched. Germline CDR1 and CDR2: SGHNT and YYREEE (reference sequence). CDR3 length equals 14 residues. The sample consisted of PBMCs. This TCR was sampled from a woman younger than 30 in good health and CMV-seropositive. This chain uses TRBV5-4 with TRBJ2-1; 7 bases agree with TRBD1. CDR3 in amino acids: CASSLKGAYNEQFF. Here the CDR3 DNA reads TGTGCCAGCAGCCTGAAGGGGGCTTACAATGAGCAGTTCTTC.